Each of the 14 T cell receptor beta chains below was sequenced from the same sample in a study of T cell clonotyping in hematopoietic cell transplantation. Some clones are missing from TCRdb's copy, which holds only in-frame ones; the method was immunoSEQ multiplex PCR. Counted here are approximately 70,000 clones, roughly 94% occurring once; the ten biggest clones make up around 1.6%. The sequenced sample consisted of peripheral blood mononuclear cells. These receptors all come from a man in his fifties or sixties in good health. Some clones in this sample may be carry-over from other donors' samples.

This chain connects TRBV4-2 to TRBJ2-1; the D gene is possibly TRBD1 (5 bases). With 1 base removed from V and 6 bases from J, the gap between germline ends came to 13 bases. CDR3 size: 15 residues. Germline loops: CDR1 LGHNA, CDR2 YNFKEQ. CDR3 coding DNA: TGTGCCAGCAGCCAAGTAACCAGGGTGGGCAATGAGCAGTTCTTC. It codes for CASSQVTRVGNEQFF.

The chain has TRBV7-6 and TRBJ2-2; 9 nucleotides match TRBD2. Germline assignment: CDR1 SGHVS and CDR2 FNYEAQ. This CDR3 is built from 18 residues. With V trimmed by 2 bases and J by 4 bases, 11 bases remained unmatched. CDR3 loop: CASSLIGSGGLSTGELFF. The CDR3, as DNA: TGTGCCAGCAGCTTAATTGGCAGCGGGGGGTTGAGCACCGGGGAGCTGTTTTTT.

The chain has TRBV5-1 and TRBJ1-1; TRBD1 agrees at 10 bases. V was clipped by 3 bases and J by 5 bases; unmatched bases: 4. The length of the CDR3 is 14 residues. Per the germline V gene, CDR1 is SGHRS and CDR2 is YFSETQ. CDR3 DNA: TGCGCCAGCAGCTCCGACAGGGGGCGGACTGAAGCTTTCTTT. Translating gives CASSSDRGRTEAFF. Together with reference TRBV5-1 and TRBJ1-1, the CDR3 gives the full variable domain: KAGVTQTPRYLIKTRGQQVTLSCSPISGHRSVSWYQQTPGQGLQFLFEYFSETQRNKGNFPGRFSGRQFSNSRSEMNVSTLELGDSALYLCASSSDRGRTEAFFGQGTRLTVV.

This chain connects TRBV30 to TRBJ2-7, with D maybe TRBD2 (5 bases). Germline-derived CDR1 and CDR2 are GTSNPN and SVGIG (reference sequence). The CDR3 loop spans 11 amino acids. Trimming removed 5 bases at V and 6 bases at J, with 11 bases between. The CDR3 is CAWGESSEQYF. For the CDR3, the DNA is TGTGCCTGGGGGGAGAGTAGCGAGCAGTACTTC.

This chain connects TRBV6-6 to TRBJ1-3; D is unresolved. V was trimmed by 0 bases and J by 0 bases, leaving 6 bases between them. This CDR3 has 15 amino acids. Looked up from germline, CDR1 is MNHNY and CDR2 is SVGAGI (reference sequence). CDR3 in DNA: TGTGCCAGCAGTTACTCGCGTGGCTCTGGAAACACCATATATTTT. Its protein is CASSYSRGSGNTIYF.

The rearrangement joins TRBV15 to TRBJ2-7, with 7 bases matching TRBD1. This CDR3 has 15 amino acids. Losses at the gene ends were 3 bases for V and 1 base for J; bases not matched to a gene: 6. Germline assignment: CDR1 LNHNV and CDR2 YYDKDF (reference sequence). Here the CDR3 DNA reads TGTGCCACCAGCAGCAGACAGGGTGCTTCCTACGAGCAGTACTTC. Translated, it gives CATSSRQGASYEQYF.

The chain uses TRBV6-1 and TRBJ2-2; D not certain. Looked up from germline, CDR1 is MNHNS and CDR2 is SASEGT. The ends were cut back, 3 bases at V and 5 bases at J, with 10 bases in the middle. The CDR3 loop spans 14 amino acids. The CDR3 DNA sequence: TGTGCCAGCAGTGATTTTTTACGGACCGGGGAGCTGTTTTTT. Amino acid sequence: CASSDFLRTGELFF.

This sequence joins TRBV28 and TRBJ2-1; TRBD2 might be the D (5 bases). The germline V gene encodes CDR1 MDHEN and CDR2 SYDVKM. The CDR3 loop spans 16 amino acids. Trimming took 2 bases from V and 4 from J, leaving 15 bases between them. CDR3 nucleotide sequence: TGTGCCAGCAGTTTAGTCCGGGATTGGGTTTACAATGAGCAGTTCTTC. Encoded protein: CASSLVRDWVYNEQFF. Looking up the rest from reference TRBV28 and TRBJ2-1 gives the full variable domain: DVKVTQSSRYLVKRTGEKVFLECVQDMDHENMFWYRQDPGLGLRLIYFSYDVKMKEKGDIPEGYSVSREKKERFSLILESASTNQTSMYLCASSLVRDWVYNEQFFGPGTRLTVL.

J is TRBJ2-7 and V is TRBV28; D perhaps matches TRBD2 (6 bases). Trimming took off 3 bases at V and 0 bases at J, with 12 bases between the two ends. The CDR3 runs to 15 residues. Germline V gene lookup returns CDR1 MDHEN and CDR2 SYDVKM. DNA of the CDR3: TGTGCCAGCAGTTTCGCGGGATACAGCTCCTACGAGCAGTACTTC. This encodes CASSFAGYSSYEQYF.

V gene TRBV5-1 combines with J gene TRBJ2-5; 11 nucleotides line up with TRBD2. Germline CDR1 is SGHRS and CDR2 is YFSETQ. The CDR3 runs 15 residues. Germline trimming cut 10 bases from V and 4 bases from J; bases unmatched to any gene: 12. CDR3: CASYSGTSGPETQYF. The CDR3 bases are TGCGCCTCTTACTCGGGGACTAGCGGACCAGAGACCCAGTACTTC.

The gene calls are TRBV4-1 and TRBJ2-3, with 8 positions matching TRBD1. CDR1 and CDR2 (germline): MGHRA, YSYEKL. V dropped 4 bases and J dropped 3; count of bases not matched to a gene: 6. The CDR3 has 15 residues. The CDR3 sequence is CASSPVDRVTDTQYF. The CDR3 region has the DNA TGCGCCAGCAGCCCCGTGGACAGGGTGACAGATACGCAGTATTTT.

The chain is built from TRBV6-5 and TRBJ1-2; no firm D call. This CDR3 is 16 amino acids long. The germline V gene encodes CDR1 MNHEY and CDR2 SVGAGI. V dropped 0 bases and J dropped 6 bases, with 17 bases sitting between them. The CDR3 region is CASSYSVGGGMNGYTF. CDR3 nucleotide sequence: TGTGCCAGCAGTTACTCCGTCGGAGGTGGGATGAATGGCTACACCTTC.

The chain has TRBV5-1 and TRBJ2-7, with D tentatively TRBD1 or TRBD2 (5 bases each). CDR3 length: 13 amino acids. Trimming removed 5 bases at V and 4 bases at J, with 13 bases between. Germline CDR1 reads SGHRS; CDR2 reads YFSETQ. CDR3: CASRDTRGYEQYF. The CDR3 nucleotides are TGCGCCAGCAGGGACACCCGGGGTTACGAGCAGTACTTC.

This sequence joins TRBV4-3 and TRBJ2-6, with D unclear. The length of the CDR3 is 15 residues. Trimming removed 1 base from V and 2 bases from J, with 6 bases in between. From germline, CDR1 is LGHNA and CDR2 YSLEER. The CDR3 spells CASSQGVPGANVLTF. DNA for the CDR3: TGCGCCAGCAGCCAAGGGGTCCCTGGGGCCAACGTCCTGACTTTC.